The 29 T cell receptor beta chains reported below all come from one sample, sequenced in a study of blood T cells in healthy people across ages. A second PCR of 7 to 11 cycles used a sample-barcoded 5' primer and a J-beta primer mix. TCRdb re-called the 5' RACE reads with MiXCR, one entry per CDR3 protein. This sample has around 900,000 distinct CDR3 sequences, with 45% to 60% found just once. The sample comprised blood. The receptors come from a woman aged 60-75 years in good health.

This clonotype was observed a handful of times. V and J are TRBV5-1 and TRBJ2-4; unclear D gene. The CDR3 loop spans 12 amino acids. The V end lost 0 bases, the J end lost 13 bases, and 11 bases lay between the germline ends. CDR1 and CDR2 from the germline V gene are SGHRS and YFSETQ. CDR3: CASSLGLPEQYF. For the CDR3, the DNA is TGCGCCAGCAGCTTGGGTCTTCCGGAGCAGTACTTC.

This clonotype occurred a few times. The V gene is TRBV21-1, the J gene TRBJ1-4; whether TRBD1, the table's D call, matches the DNA was not checked. TRBV21-1 is a listed pseudogene. This CDR3 has 16 residues. CDR3 sequence reads: CASSEGQEATNEKLFF. The DNA for the CDR3 is TGTGCCAGCAGCGAAGGACAGGAAGCAACTAATGAAAAACTGTTTTTT.

The chain uses TRBV3-1 and TRBJ1-2; D is undetermined. The CDR3 is made up of 13 amino acids. Germline CDR1 reads LGHDT; CDR2 reads YNNKEL (reference sequence). Trimming took 4 bases from V and 7 from J, leaving 13 bases between them. As DNA, the CDR3 is TGTGCCAGCAGCCTAAGCGACCTGGGTGGCTACACCTTC. Translated, it gives CASSLSDLGGYTF.

The chain couples TRBV28 to TRBJ1-1; TRBD1 matches 7 bases. With 5 bases clipped from V and 5 bases from J, the junction kept 5 bases outside the gene matches. The CDR3 spans 13 residues. Germline V CDR1 and CDR2: MDHEN, SYDVKM. The CDR3 nucleotides read TGTGCCAGCAGTATACAGGGGAGGACTGAAGCTTTCTTT. Its protein product is CASSIQGRTEAFF.

This clonotype has only one observation. The V and J genes are TRBV29-1 and TRBJ2-1; 7 nucleotides agree with TRBD1. The germline CDR1 and CDR2 sequences are SQVTM and ANQGSEA. With 2 bases clipped from V and 15 bases from J, the junction kept 4 bases outside the gene matches. This CDR3 spans 10 amino acids. The DNA for the CDR3 is TGCAGCGTTGAAAAGGGGGCTGGGTTCTTC. It encodes CSVEKGAGFF.

V and J are TRBV20-1 and TRBJ1-2; unclear D gene. CDR1 DFQATT and CDR2 SNEGSKA come from the germline V gene (reference sequence). V was shortened by 0 bases and J by 5 bases, with 10 bases between the two germline ends. The CDR3 spans 13 residues. The CDR3, as DNA: TGCAGTGCTAGAGATCCCCTTATTTATGGCTACACCTTC. It codes for CSARDPLIYGYTF.

Notes on this clonotype: One junction end disagrees with the germline gene, perhaps due to a read error. The rearrangement links TRBV4-1 to TRBJ2-2, with 14 bases aligning to TRBD2. CDR1 is MGHRA, CDR2 YSYEKL, per germline. The CDR3 runs to 16 residues. The CDR3 here is CVSSHGTSGSPGELFF. DNA for the CDR3: TGCGTCAGCAGCCATGGGACTAGCGGGAGTCCCGGGGAGCTGTTTTTT.

This chain connects TRBV20-1 to TRBJ2-1; TRBD2 agrees at 11 bases. The V segment lost 0 bases and the J segment 10 bases; nucleotides outside the gene matches: 8. Germline CDR1 is DFQATT and CDR2 is SNEGSKA (reference sequence). The CDR3 covers 15 residues. The CDR3 sequence is CSAREIAGGRYEQFF. In nucleotides, the CDR3 is TGCAGTGCTAGAGAGATAGCGGGAGGGCGCTACGAGCAGTTCTTC.

CDR3 loop: CATTLSGDSYEQYF. CDR3 DNA: TGTGCCACCACCCTGTCAGGGGATTCCTACGAGCAGTACTTC. The genes are TRBV15 and TRBJ2-7, with D tentatively TRBD1 (6 bases). The CDR3 is made up of 14 amino acids. Trimming stripped 7 bases from V and 1 base from J, with 14 bases between. Per the germline V gene, CDR1 is LNHNV and CDR2 is YYDKDF (reference sequence).

The chain uses TRBV7-2 and TRBJ2-7, with 7 bases lining up with TRBD1. Germline lookup yields CDR1 SGHTA and CDR2 FQGNSA. The trim removed 4 bases at V and 1 base at J, leaving 4 bases unmatched. This CDR3 has 14 amino acids. As DNA, the CDR3 is TGTGCCAGCAGCTCAGTACAGGGGTCCTACGAGCAGTACTTC. This codes for CASSSVQGSYEQYF.

The chain carries TRBV7-9 and TRBJ1-2; 11 bases match TRBD1. In germline, CDR1 is SEHNR, CDR2 FQNEAQ (reference sequence). CDR3 length equals 14 residues. V shed 5 bases, J shed 4 bases, and the junction held 3 bases outside the gene matches. The CDR3 loop is CASSGTGGSYGYTF. DNA of the CDR3: TGTGCCAGCAGCGGGACAGGGGGGAGCTATGGCTACACCTTC.

This chain links TRBV30 with TRBJ2-7; weak D call: TRBD2 (5 bases). This CDR3 is built from 14 residues. Trimming removed 0 bases at V and 2 bases at J, with 11 bases between. In germline, CDR1 is GTSNPN, CDR2 SVGIG (reference sequence). CDR3 region: CAWSVGQEAYEQYF. CDR3 DNA sequence: TGTGCCTGGAGTGTCGGGCAGGAGGCCTACGAGCAGTACTTC.

V gene TRBV29-1 combines with J gene TRBJ2-7; 7 bases fit TRBD1. This CDR3 region has 13 residues. The V gene end was trimmed by 7 bases and the J gene end by 4 bases; junction bases not matched to a gene: 10. Germline values: CDR1 SQVTM, CDR2 ANQGSEA. CDR3 bases: TGCAGCGCCACAGGGGTGTCTTGGTACGAGCAGTACTTC. Translation gives CSATGVSWYEQYF.

This clonotype has only a few counts. The CDR3 DNA follows: TGTGCCAGTGAAGGAGGTTCAGAAAAACTGTTTTTT. Protein sequence: CASEGGSEKLFF. This sequence joins TRBV19 and TRBJ1-4, with D unclear. V lost 8 bases and J 8 bases, leaving 12 bases between the germline ends. CDR3 size: 12 residues. Germline V gene lookup returns CDR1 LNHDA and CDR2 SQIVND (reference sequence).

The chain combines TRBV7-2 with TRBJ1-1, with a weak D call TRBD1 (6 bases). This CDR3 comprises 14 residues. V shed 3 bases and J shed 0 bases, with 8 bases lying between them. The germline gives CDR1 SGHTA, CDR2 FQGNSA. CDR3 sequence reads: CASSFTGMNTEAFF. The CDR3 coding sequence is TGTGCCAGCAGCTTCACAGGGATGAACACTGAAGCTTTCTTT.

This clonotype was detected a few times. V usage is TRBV27 and J usage is TRBJ2-3; 8 nucleotides line up with TRBD2. From germline, CDR1 is MNHEY and CDR2 SMNVEV (reference sequence). Trimming at V came to 5 bases and at J to 3 bases, leaving 13 bases not matched to a gene. The CDR3 covers 17 residues. The CDR3 nucleotides are TGTGCCAGCAGTCTCCTACAACCGGGACTAGTAACAGATACGCAGTATTTT. Protein: CASSLLQPGLVTDTQYF.

V is TRBV12-3 or TRBV12-4 and J is TRBJ2-5; 10 bases are shared with TRBD2. Trimming cost V 1 base and J 4 bases; bases outside gene matches: 3. This CDR3 contains 15 residues. The CDR3: CASSLEREGLETQYF. Here the CDR3 DNA reads TGTGCCAGCAGTTTAGAGCGGGAGGGCCTAGAGACCCAGTACTTC.

The V and J genes are TRBV7-6 and TRBJ2-5; TRBD2 agrees at 8 bases. The ends lost 0 bases at V and 5 bases at J; junction bases unmatched: 11. The CDR3 runs to 17 residues. Germline V gene data show CDR1 as SGHVS and CDR2 as FNYEAQ. CDR3 coding DNA: TGTGCCAGCAGCTTAGCGCTGGCGGGAGGTTTCGGGGAGACCCAGTACTTC. Translating it yields CASSLALAGGFGETQYF.

This clonotype was observed a few times. This chain links TRBV28 with TRBJ2-7, with 10 bases identical to TRBD2. The CDR3 consists of 15 residues. CDR1 and CDR2 (germline): MDHEN, SYDVKM. Trimming removed 2 bases from V and 2 bases from J; junction bases left unmatched: 3. CDR3 sequence: CASSLTTSGAYEQYF. The CDR3 DNA reads as TGTGCCAGCAGTTTAACAACTAGCGGGGCCTACGAGCAGTACTTC. The variable domain in full, with the rest retrieved from reference TRBV28 and TRBJ2-7, is DVKVTQSSRYLVKRTGEKVFLECVQDMDHENMFWYRQDPGLGLRLIYFSYDVKMKEKGDIPEGYSVSREKKERFSLILESASTNQTSMYLCASSLTTSGAYEQYFGPGTRLTVT.

The chain recombines TRBV7-2 with TRBJ2-3, with TRBD2 as a possible D gene (5 bases). This CDR3 contains 13 residues. Germline assignment: CDR1 SGHTA and CDR2 FQGNSA. V lost 5 bases to trimming and J lost 11 bases, with 17 bases between them. The CDR3 here is CASSPGVEFKQYF. In nucleotides, the CDR3 is TGTGCCAGCAGCCCCGGGGTGGAATTCAAGCAGTATTTT.

The rearrangement links TRBV12-3 or TRBV12-4 to TRBJ2-3; D uncertain. Trimming took off 3 bases at V and 5 bases at J, with 6 bases between the two ends. CDR3 length: 12 residues. The CDR3 DNA sequence: TGTGCCAGCAGTTTCAATGAAGATACGCAGTATTTT. It is translated as CASSFNEDTQYF.

This clonotype appeared a few times. The rearrangement links TRBV7-9 to TRBJ2-3, with D tentatively TRBD2 (5 bases). This CDR3 region has 20 residues. V lost 5 bases to trimming and J lost 0 bases, with 27 bases between them. Germline V CDR1 and CDR2: SEHNR, FQNEAQ (reference sequence). CDR3 nucleotide sequence: TGTGCCAGCAGCCTCACGCGGTGGACTGGAAGCCAACCTAGCACAGATACGCAGTATTTT. It encodes CASSLTRWTGSQPSTDTQYF.

This clonotype was seen only a few times. The rearrangement links TRBV7-2 to TRBJ2-7, with TRBD1 identical over 7 bases. This CDR3 has 15 amino acids. CDR1 is SGHTA, CDR2 FQGNSA, per germline. The J segment lost 7 bases and the V segment lost 1 base, leaving 10 bases of the junction unmatched. CDR3 in DNA: TGTGCCAGCAGCTTAGGAGGGACAGTTCTTGGAGAGCAGTACTTC. The encoded protein is CASSLGGTVLGEQYF.

The CDR3 spells CSVLPGPEETQYF. In DNA, the CDR3 is TGCAGCGTCCTACCGGGACCCGAAGAGACCCAGTACTTC. V usage is TRBV29-1 and J usage is TRBJ2-5; D assignment may be TRBD1 or TRBD2 (5 bases each). CDR1 is SQVTM and CDR2 is ANQGSEA in the germline V gene. There are 13 residues in the CDR3. Deletions cut 6 bases from V and 3 bases from J, with 14 bases between.

The chain couples TRBV28 to TRBJ2-2; no clear D gene. V was shortened by 3 bases and J by 1 base, with 9 bases between the two germline ends. Per the germline V gene, CDR1 is MDHEN and CDR2 is SYDVKM. CDR3 size: 15 residues. The CDR3, as DNA: TGTGCCAGCAGTTTCATTGCGCAGAACACCGGGGAGCTGTTTTTT. Its protein product is CASSFIAQNTGELFF.

This chain links TRBV20-1 with TRBJ2-5; no clear D gene. There are 14 residues in the CDR3. Trimming left V 1 base short and J 4 bases short, with 13 bases between. The germline CDR1 and CDR2 sequences are DFQATT and SNEGSKA (reference sequence). The CDR3 loop reads CSARGVSFVETQYF. In DNA form, the CDR3 reads TGCAGTGCTAGAGGGGTATCTTTTGTAGAGACCCAGTACTTC.

The chain recombines TRBV4-2 with TRBJ2-2, with D possibly matching TRBD1 (6 bases). CDR3 length equals 16 residues. V shed 1 base and J shed 1 base, with 10 bases lying between them. Germline CDR1 reads LGHNA; CDR2 reads YNFKEQ. CDR3 sequence: CASSQVGTQNTGELFF. DNA of the CDR3: TGTGCCAGCAGCCAAGTTGGGACACAGAACACCGGGGAGCTGTTTTTT.

The chain links TRBV20-1 to TRBJ2-6; D not certain. The germline V gene has CDR1 DFQATT and CDR2 SNEGSKA (reference sequence). There are 13 residues in the CDR3. Trimming pared 5 bases from V and 0 bases from J, leaving 5 bases between. DNA of the CDR3: TGCAGTGCTGCTCGCTCTGGGGCCAACGTCCTGACTTTC. Amino acids: CSAARSGANVLTF.

V gene TRBV27 combines with J gene TRBJ2-2, with D possibly being TRBD1 or TRBD2 (5 bases each). The CDR3 extends over 11 amino acids. V lost 11 bases, J lost 7 bases, and 11 bases lay in between. Per the germline V gene, CDR1 is MNHEY and CDR2 is SMNVEV (reference sequence). CDR3 nucleotides: TGTGCCGCTTCTGGGGGCGGGGAGCTGTTTTTT. Translated: CAASGGGELFF.